Sequencing of this T cell receptor (beta chain) was carried out in a study of blood T cells in healthy people across ages. Turning to this clonotype: Its specificity is unknown.

Donor samples were obtained from healthy Caucasian individuals from Russia, aged 6 to 90. Each sample yielded at least 6 micrograms of PBMC total RNA. The CDR3 is made up of 14 amino acids. V was shortened by 2 bases and J by 1 base, with 8 bases between the two germline ends. Germline assignment: CDR1 MNHEY and CDR2 SVGAGI. Study-wide findings and caveats: Observed TCR beta diversity per million T cells went down as age went up. This fall followed a roughly linear course with age. Long-lived donors had more naive CD4+ cells and higher diversity than aged donors.

Primed by a sample-barcoded 5' primer and a J-beta primer mix, a second PCR proceeded for 7 to 11 cycles. MiXCR was run by TCRdb on the 5' RACE reads, yielding one entry per CDR3 protein. The sample includes hundreds of thousands of distinct CDR3 sequences, 40% to 50% seen only once; the top ten take about 21%. The clonotype originates from a man aged 55 to 70 in good health. The genes are TRBV6-5 and TRBJ1-1; D is possibly TRBD1 (6 bases). Specimen: blood. The CDR3 loop is CASSYTGQNTEAFF. The CDR3 DNA follows: TGTGCCAGCAGTTACACGGGACAGAACACTGAAGCTTTCTTT.